One sample yielded the 29 T cell receptor beta chains listed below, sequenced in a study of blood T cell repertoires in COVID-19. Generated by immunoSEQ multiplex PCR, the TCRdb table keeps only in-frame clones and is missing some. Among 450,000 to 500,000 clones, roughly 87% were seen once, and the ten largest hold under 0.75%. The sample consisted of PBMCs or T cells enriched from blood (not recorded which). The receptors shown here come from a woman younger than 30 who had recovered from COVID-19.

The rearrangement links TRBV19 to TRBJ2-2; a weak D match, TRBD1 (5 bases). The germline gives CDR1 LNHDA, CDR2 SQIVND (reference sequence). The CDR3 is made up of 11 amino acids. Trimming shortened V by 9 bases and J by 6 bases, and 8 bases separated the two germline ends. CDR3 amino acids: CASQGSGELFF. The CDR3, as DNA: TGTGCCAGCCAGGGCTCCGGGGAGCTGTTTTTT.

This rearrangement joins TRBV18 to TRBJ1-3; 8 nucleotides match TRBD1. This CDR3 contains 15 residues. CDR1 is KGHSH and CDR2 is LQKENI in the germline V gene. Trimming took 3 bases from V and 4 from J; bases not matched to a gene: 5. The CDR3 region has the DNA TGTGCCAGCTCACCGGACAGGGAACCAGGAAACACCATATATTTT. Amino acids: CASSPDREPGNTIYF.

This clone was counted once. The CDR3: CASSDLREKDSPLHF. CDR3 nucleotides: TGCGCCAGCAGTGATCTTAGGGAGAAAGATTCACCCCTCCACTTT. The V gene is TRBV10-2, the J gene TRBJ1-6, with D unclear. There are 15 residues in the CDR3. Trimming shortened V by 3 bases and J by 8 bases, and 14 bases separated the two germline ends. Per germline, CDR1 WSHSY and CDR2 SAAADI.

The V gene is TRBV14, the J gene TRBJ1-1, with 9 bases fitting TRBD1. V dropped 5 bases and J dropped 5; count of bases not matched to a gene: 9. Germline values: CDR1 SGHDN, CDR2 FVKESK. The CDR3 covers 15 residues. The CDR3 loop is CASSSRTGELTEAFF. The CDR3 nucleotides read TGTGCCAGCAGCTCTCGGACAGGGGAATTGACTGAAGCTTTCTTT.

On this clone itself: One end of the junction fails to match germline, which may point to a read error. The J gene is TRBJ2-3, the V gene TRBV5-1; 7 bases match TRBD1. CDR3 length equals 15 residues. Germline-derived CDR1 and CDR2 are SGHRS and YFSETQ. CDR3 loop: CASILGGDRTDTQYF. In DNA, the CDR3 is TGCGCCAGCATCTTGGGTGGGGACAGAACAGATACGCAGTATTTT.

This clone was observed a few times. Other DNA sequences from this sample encode an identical CDR3 as well. V is TRBV5-1 and J is TRBJ1-1, with D maybe TRBD1 (6 bases). The germline CDR1 and CDR2 sequences are SGHRS and YFSETQ. This CDR3 has 14 amino acids. Trimming removed 2 bases at V and 2 bases at J, with 10 bases between. The CDR3 DNA follows: TGCGCCAGCAGCTTTTTACAGGGTAACACTGAAGCTTTCTTT. Translating it yields CASSFLQGNTEAFF. The full variable domain, completed using reference TRBV5-1 and TRBJ1-1, is KAGVTQTPRYLIKTRGQQVTLSCSPISGHRSVSWYQQTPGQGLQFLFEYFSETQRNKGNFPGRFSGRQFSNSRSEMNVSTLELGDSALYLCASSFLQGNTEAFFGQGTRLTVV.

The chain joins TRBV7-6 to TRBJ1-1; 7 bases line up with TRBD1. This CDR3 is 15 amino acids long. Unmatched junction bases numbered 12, after V lost 4 bases and J lost 7 bases. Per germline, CDR1 SGHVS and CDR2 FNYEAQ. Here the CDR3 reads CASSSWQGGRGEAFF. The CDR3, as DNA: TGTGCCAGCAGCTCCTGGCAAGGGGGCCGAGGTGAAGCTTTCTTT. Full variable domain (outside the CDR3, taken from reference TRBV7-6 and TRBJ1-1): GAGVSQSPRYKVTKRGQDVALRCDPISGHVSLYWYRQALGQGPEFLTYFNYEAQQDKSGLPNDRFSAERPEGSISTLTIQRTEQRDSAMYRCASSSWQGGRGEAFFGQGTRLTVV.

This clone turned up a few times. This chain links TRBV10-3 with TRBJ2-1; TRBD2 aligns across 12 bases. The V gene's germline CDR1 is ENHRY and CDR2 SYGVKD. The CDR3 consists of 14 residues. The J segment lost 6 bases and the V segment lost 10 bases, leaving 7 bases of the junction unmatched. The CDR3 region is CATHATSGGNEQFF. DNA of the CDR3: TGTGCCACTCACGCGACTAGCGGGGGCAATGAGCAGTTCTTC.

This clone was counted a single time. The J gene is TRBJ2-2, the V gene TRBV3-1 (or the pseudogene TRBV3-2); D is ambiguous. Trimming took off 1 base at V and 0 bases at J, with 9 bases between the two ends. CDR3 length: 16 residues. The germline gives CDR1 LGHDT, CDR2 YNNKEL (reference sequence). CDR3 sequence reads: CASSQVVQPNTGELFF. The CDR3 DNA reads as TGTGCCAGCAGCCAAGTCGTACAGCCGAACACCGGGGAGCTGTTTTTT.

V gene TRBV24-1 combines with J gene TRBJ2-1, with 11 bases aligning to TRBD2. Looked up from germline, CDR1 is KGHDR and CDR2 is SFDVKD. The CDR3 covers 16 residues. Trimming took 3 bases from V and 4 from J; bases not matched to a gene: 4. The CDR3 nucleotides are TGTGCCACCAGTGATCCAACTAGCGGGGGTTACAATGAGCAGTTCTTC. Residues: CATSDPTSGGYNEQFF.

For the CDR3, the DNA is TGCGCCAGCAGGGGGACAGGGGGATATGGCTACACCTTC. Amino acids: CASRGTGGYGYTF. The chain links TRBV4-1 to TRBJ1-2; TRBD1 agrees at 11 bases. The V gene's germline CDR1 is MGHRA and CDR2 YSYEKL. The CDR3 runs to 13 residues. Trimming took 6 bases from V and 5 from J; bases not matched to a gene: 2.

The chain links TRBV28 to TRBJ2-3; D is possibly TRBD2 (6 bases). Trimming took off 11 bases at V and 6 bases at J, with 15 bases between the two ends. Per germline, CDR1 MDHEN and CDR2 SYDVKM. The CDR3 covers 12 residues. Here the CDR3 DNA reads TGTGCCGGGGGAGGCGGTTCGGATACGCAGTATTTT. This codes for CAGGGGSDTQYF. The full variable domain, rest sourced from reference TRBV28 and TRBJ2-3, is DVKVTQSSRYLVKRTGEKVFLECVQDMDHENMFWYRQDPGLGLRLIYFSYDVKMKEKGDIPEGYSVSREKKERFSLILESASTNQTSMYLCAGGGGSDTQYFGPGTRLTVL.

The rearrangement joins TRBV7-2 to TRBJ2-3; TRBD1 matches 7 bases. V gave up 4 bases and J gave up 0 bases; unmatched junction bases: 7. The CDR3 is made up of 16 amino acids. Germline values: CDR1 SGHTA, CDR2 FQGNSA. In DNA, the CDR3 is TGTGCCAGCAGCTACACCGGGACAGCTAGCACAGATACGCAGTATTTT. This sequence encodes CASSYTGTASTDTQYF.

The V and J genes are TRBV4-1 and TRBJ2-3, with 10 bases fitting TRBD2. The length of the CDR3 is 14 residues. J gave up 13 bases and V 3 bases, and 10 bases lay outside the gene matches. The germline V gene encodes CDR1 MGHRA and CDR2 YSYEKL. The CDR3 DNA is TGCGCCAGCAGCCATGGTCCAGCGGGGGGGCCAGAGTATTTT. Amino acid sequence: CASSHGPAGGPEYF.

The chain joins TRBV7-2 to TRBJ2-2; D is unclear. V lost 1 base and J 5 bases, leaving 5 bases between the germline ends. CDR1 is SGHTA and CDR2 is FQGNSA in the germline V gene. The CDR3 has 13 residues. The CDR3 bases are TGTGCCAGCAGCTTAGATCCAACCGGGGAGCTGTTTTTT. Protein sequence: CASSLDPTGELFF.

V and J are TRBV7-9 and TRBJ2-3; tentative D call: TRBD1 (5 bases). Looked up from germline, CDR1 is SEHNR and CDR2 is FQNEAQ (reference sequence). V lost 2 bases and J lost 1, with 19 bases in between. The CDR3 contains 18 residues. CDR3 in amino acids: CASSLSGQGIYGTDTQYF. DNA of the CDR3: TGTGCCAGCAGCTTAAGTGGGCAGGGAATATACGGCACAGATACGCAGTATTTT.

The genes are TRBV5-1 and TRBJ2-1; the match to TRBD1 covers 9 bases. The germline CDR1 and CDR2 sequences are SGHRS and YFSETQ. Germline trimming cut 2 bases from V and 5 bases from J; bases unmatched to any gene: 8. This CDR3 has 16 amino acids. This chain's CDR3 is CASSFPGTGNHNEQFF. The DNA for the CDR3 is TGCGCCAGCAGCTTCCCCGGGACAGGGAACCACAATGAGCAGTTCTTC. Full variable domain (rest looked up from reference TRBV5-1 and TRBJ2-1): KAGVTQTPRYLIKTRGQQVTLSCSPISGHRSVSWYQQTPGQGLQFLFEYFSETQRNKGNFPGRFSGRQFSNSRSEMNVSTLELGDSALYLCASSFPGTGNHNEQFFGPGTRLTVL.

This rearrangement joins TRBV14 to TRBJ1-1, with a weak D call TRBD1 (5 bases). The ends were cut back, 2 bases at V and 6 bases at J, with 22 bases in the middle. The germline V gene has CDR1 SGHDN and CDR2 FVKESK. This CDR3 is 17 amino acids long. The CDR3 bases are TGTGCCAGCAGCCAACCTTTGGGGCGCCAACATGAGGCTGAAGCTTTCTTT. Its protein is CASSQPLGRQHEAEAFF.

This sequence joins TRBV14 and TRBJ1-6; TRBD1 matches 7 bases. The germline gives CDR1 SGHDN, CDR2 FVKESK. The ends lost 4 bases at V and 10 bases at J; junction bases unmatched: 7. This CDR3 is built from 14 residues. The CDR3 DNA is TGTGCCAGCAGCCCTTCGGGACAGCGATCACCCCTCCACTTT. Encoded protein: CASSPSGQRSPLHF.

The rearrangement uses TRBV27 and TRBJ1-2, with D maybe TRBD1 (5 bases). The CDR3 totals 13 residues. Germline V CDR1 and CDR2: MNHEY, SMNVEV (reference sequence). Trimming took 4 bases from V and 8 from J, leaving 14 bases between them. The CDR3 protein is CASSSGGTAGYTF. For the CDR3, the DNA is TGTGCCAGCAGTTCAGGAGGGACCGCAGGCTACACCTTC.

This chain connects TRBV29-1 to TRBJ1-2; TRBD1 matches 7 bases. This CDR3 is 14 amino acids long. V lost 3 bases and J lost 2; bases outside the gene matches: 6. CDR1 and CDR2 from the germline V gene are SQVTM and ANQGSEA. CDR3: CSVDRDSANYGYTF. CDR3 DNA sequence: TGCAGCGTTGATCGGGACAGCGCAAACTATGGCTACACCTTC. Variable domain in full (rest from reference TRBV29-1 and TRBJ1-2): SAVISQKPSRDICQRGTSLTIQCQVDSQVTMMFWYRQQPGQSLTLIATANQGSEATYESGFVIDKFPISRPNLTFSTLTVSNMSPEDSSIYLCSVDRDSANYGYTFGSGTRLTVV.

The chain has TRBV19 and TRBJ2-1, with 10 nucleotides matching TRBD2. Per the germline V gene, CDR1 is LNHDA and CDR2 is SQIVND (reference sequence). This CDR3 has 15 residues. V gave up 3 bases and J gave up 8 bases; unmatched junction bases: 7. The CDR3 loop is CASSIGSGGLHEQFF. CDR3 bases: TGTGCCAGTAGTATCGGTAGCGGGGGGCTACATGAGCAGTTCTTC. Together with reference TRBV19 and TRBJ2-1, the CDR3 gives the full variable domain: DGGITQSPKYLFRKEGQNVTLSCEQNLNHDAMYWYRQDPGQGLRLIYYSQIVNDFQKGDIAEGYSVSREKKESFPLTVTSAQKNPTAFYLCASSIGSGGLHEQFFGPGTRLTVL.

This clone was seen a handful of times. The chain recombines TRBV2 with TRBJ2-1; weak D call: TRBD2 (5 bases). Trimming stripped 5 bases from V and 2 bases from J, with 7 bases between. The CDR3 covers 13 residues. CDR1 is SNHLY and CDR2 is FYNNEI in the germline V gene. CDR3 in amino acids: CASSYSAYNEQFF. The CDR3 DNA reads as TGTGCCAGCAGTTATAGCGCCTACAATGAGCAGTTCTTC.

In the case of this clone: Other DNA sequences within the sample encode an identical CDR3. J is TRBJ2-5 and V is TRBV11-2; D call uncertain. The CDR3 covers 11 residues. The germline CDR1 and CDR2 sequences are SGHAT and FQNNGV. V was trimmed by 4 bases and J by 4 bases, leaving 4 bases between them. Here the CDR3 reads CASSSLETQYF. For the CDR3, the DNA is TGTGCCAGCAGCTCACTAGAGACCCAGTACTTC.

The chain is built from TRBV11-2 and TRBJ1-3, with 7 bases matching TRBD1. The V gene's germline CDR1 is SGHAT and CDR2 FQNNGV. CDR3 length equals 16 residues. V lost 6 bases to trimming and J lost 4 bases; unmatched junction nucleotides: 12. For the CDR3, the DNA is TGTGCCAGCAGGGCGGTCGGGACAGTAAAGGGAAACACCATATATTTT. The encoded protein is CASRAVGTVKGNTIYF.

This rearrangement joins TRBV24-1 to TRBJ2-3; 11 positions match TRBD1. This CDR3 comprises 16 residues. V gave up 3 bases and J gave up 4 bases; unmatched junction bases: 5. Germline V lookup: CDR1 KGHDR, CDR2 SFDVKD. The CDR3 coding sequence is TGTGCCACCAGTGATGCCCCGGGACAGGGGGCAGATACGCAGTATTTT. Translation gives CATSDAPGQGADTQYF.

The rearrangement uses TRBV19 and TRBJ2-2; D might be TRBD2 (5 bases). CDR1 is LNHDA and CDR2 is SQIVND in the germline V gene (reference sequence). The CDR3 contains 15 residues. V lost 1 base to trimming and J lost 3 bases, with 9 bases between them. CDR3 region: CASSIGTLHTGELFF. The CDR3 DNA sequence: TGTGCCAGTAGTATAGGGACTCTTCACACCGGGGAGCTGTTTTTT.

The rearrangement joins TRBV12-5 to TRBJ1-1; 7 bases agree with TRBD1. V lost 4 bases, J lost 6 bases, and 11 bases stayed unmatched. Germline values: CDR1 LGHNT, CDR2 FRNRAP. This CDR3 has 15 residues. In DNA, the CDR3 is TGTGCTAGTGGTTCAGATAGACAGGGCCGGGCTGAAGCTTTCTTT. This gives the protein CASGSDRQGRAEAFF.

The chain carries TRBV20-1 and TRBJ2-7, with D possibly matching TRBD1 (6 bases). The CDR3 is 14 amino acids. V lost 3 bases, J lost 2 bases, and 14 bases lay in between. Germline CDR1 reads DFQATT; CDR2 reads SNEGSKA (reference sequence). The CDR3 sequence is CSASRQGFAYEQYF. Here the CDR3 DNA reads TGCAGTGCTAGTAGGCAGGGGTTCGCCTACGAGCAGTACTTC.